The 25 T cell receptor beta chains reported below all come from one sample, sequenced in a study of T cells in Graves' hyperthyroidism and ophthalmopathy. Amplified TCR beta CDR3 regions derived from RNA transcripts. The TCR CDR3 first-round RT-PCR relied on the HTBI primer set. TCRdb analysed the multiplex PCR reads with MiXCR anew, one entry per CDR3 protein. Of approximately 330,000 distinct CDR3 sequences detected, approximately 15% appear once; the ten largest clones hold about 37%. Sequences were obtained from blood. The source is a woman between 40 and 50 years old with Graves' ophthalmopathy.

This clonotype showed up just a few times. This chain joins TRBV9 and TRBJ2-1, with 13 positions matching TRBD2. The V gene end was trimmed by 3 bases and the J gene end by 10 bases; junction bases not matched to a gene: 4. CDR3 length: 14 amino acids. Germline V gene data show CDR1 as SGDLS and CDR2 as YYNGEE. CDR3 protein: CASSALTSGGEQFF. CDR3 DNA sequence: TGTGCCAGCAGCGCTTTGACTAGCGGGGGGGAGCAGTTCTTC.

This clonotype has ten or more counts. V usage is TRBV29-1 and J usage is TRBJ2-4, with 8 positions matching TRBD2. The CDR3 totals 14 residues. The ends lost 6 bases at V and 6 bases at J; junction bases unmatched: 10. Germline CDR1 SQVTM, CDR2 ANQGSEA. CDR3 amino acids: CSVTRAGAGNIQYF. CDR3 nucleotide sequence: TGCAGCGTGACCAGAGCGGGAGCCGGAAACATTCAGTACTTC.

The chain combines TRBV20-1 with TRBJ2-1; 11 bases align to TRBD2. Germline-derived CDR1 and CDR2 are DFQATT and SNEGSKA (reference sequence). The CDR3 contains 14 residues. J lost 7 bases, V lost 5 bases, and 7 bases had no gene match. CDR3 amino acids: CSALAGGPLNEQFF. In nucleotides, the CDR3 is TGCAGTGCTTTAGCGGGAGGGCCTTTAAATGAGCAGTTCTTC.

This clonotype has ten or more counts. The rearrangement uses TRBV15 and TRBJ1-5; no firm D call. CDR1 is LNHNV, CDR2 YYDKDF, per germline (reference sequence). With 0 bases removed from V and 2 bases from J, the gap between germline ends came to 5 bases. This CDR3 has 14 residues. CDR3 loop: CATSRDLGNQPQHF. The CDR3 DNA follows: TGTGCCACCAGCAGAGATCTTGGCAATCAGCCCCAGCATTTT.

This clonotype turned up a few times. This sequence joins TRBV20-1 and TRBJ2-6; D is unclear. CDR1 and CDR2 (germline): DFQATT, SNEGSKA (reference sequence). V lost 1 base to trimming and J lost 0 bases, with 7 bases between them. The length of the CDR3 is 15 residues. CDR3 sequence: CSARGISSGANVLTF. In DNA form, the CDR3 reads TGCAGTGCTAGAGGGATCAGCTCTGGGGCCAACGTCCTGACTTTC.

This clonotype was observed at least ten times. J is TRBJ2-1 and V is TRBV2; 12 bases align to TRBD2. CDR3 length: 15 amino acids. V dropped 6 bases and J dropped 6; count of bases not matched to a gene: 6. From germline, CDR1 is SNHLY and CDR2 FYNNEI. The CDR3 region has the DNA TGTGCCAGCAGCCCCACTAGCGGGGGGACCAATGAGCAGTTCTTC. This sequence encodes CASSPTSGGTNEQFF.

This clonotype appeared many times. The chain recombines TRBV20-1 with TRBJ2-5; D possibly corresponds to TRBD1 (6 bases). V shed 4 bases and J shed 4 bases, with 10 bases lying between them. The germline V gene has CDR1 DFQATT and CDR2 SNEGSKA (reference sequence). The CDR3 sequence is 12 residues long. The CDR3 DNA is TGCAGTGCTACAGGGGAGCGAGAGACCCAGTACTTC. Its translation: CSATGERETQYF.

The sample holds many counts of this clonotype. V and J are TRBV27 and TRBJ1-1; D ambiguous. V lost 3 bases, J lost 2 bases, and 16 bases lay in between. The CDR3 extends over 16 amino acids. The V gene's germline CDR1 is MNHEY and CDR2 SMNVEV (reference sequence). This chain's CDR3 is CASSFGPGLGNTEAFF. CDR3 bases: TGTGCCAGCAGTTTTGGACCGGGGTTGGGTAACACTGAAGCTTTCTTT.

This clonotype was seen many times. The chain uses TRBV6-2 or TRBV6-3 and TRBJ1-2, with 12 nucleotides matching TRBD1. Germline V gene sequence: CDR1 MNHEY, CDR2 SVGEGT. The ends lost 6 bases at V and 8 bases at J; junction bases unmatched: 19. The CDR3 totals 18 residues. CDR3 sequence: CASRRPGQGARGASGYTF. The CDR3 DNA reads TGTGCCAGCAGACGCCCGGGACAGGGGGCGCGTGGCGCCAGCGGCTACACCTTC.

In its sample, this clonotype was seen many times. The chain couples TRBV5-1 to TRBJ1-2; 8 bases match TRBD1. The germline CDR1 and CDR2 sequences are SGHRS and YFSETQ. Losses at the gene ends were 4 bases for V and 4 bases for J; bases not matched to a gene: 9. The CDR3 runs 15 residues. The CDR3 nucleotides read TGCGCCAGCAGCCCTAGCGACAGGGGCACCTATGGCTACACCTTC. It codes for CASSPSDRGTYGYTF.

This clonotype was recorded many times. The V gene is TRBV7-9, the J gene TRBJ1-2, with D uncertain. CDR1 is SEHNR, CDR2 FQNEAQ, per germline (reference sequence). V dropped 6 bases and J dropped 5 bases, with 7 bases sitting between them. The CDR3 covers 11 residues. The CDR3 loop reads CASSFQYGYTF. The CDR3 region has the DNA TGTGCCAGCAGTTTCCAGTATGGCTACACCTTC. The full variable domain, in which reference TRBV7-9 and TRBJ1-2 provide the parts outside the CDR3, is DTGVSQNPRHKITKRGQNVTFRCDPISEHNRLYWYRQTLGQGPEFLTYFQNEAQLEKSRLLSDRFSAERPKGSFSTLEIQRTEQGDSAMYLCASSFQYGYTFGSGTRLTVV.

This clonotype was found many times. CDR3 residues: CASSLVGGRVLNEQFF. The DNA of the CDR3 is TGTGCCAGCAGCTTAGTTGGTGGCAGGGTCCTAAATGAGCAGTTCTTC. The genes are TRBV7-2 and TRBJ2-1; a possible D gene is TRBD1 (5 bases). Germline V lookup: CDR1 SGHTA, CDR2 FQGNSA. V was trimmed by 1 base and J by 7 bases, leaving 17 bases between them. The CDR3 covers 16 residues.

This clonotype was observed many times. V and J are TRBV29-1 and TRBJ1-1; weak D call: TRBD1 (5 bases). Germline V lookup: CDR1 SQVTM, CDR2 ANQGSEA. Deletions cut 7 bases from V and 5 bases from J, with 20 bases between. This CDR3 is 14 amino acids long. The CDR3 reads CSGGELTGGTEAFF. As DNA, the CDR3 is TGCAGCGGGGGGGAACTAACGGGGGGGACTGAAGCTTTCTTT.

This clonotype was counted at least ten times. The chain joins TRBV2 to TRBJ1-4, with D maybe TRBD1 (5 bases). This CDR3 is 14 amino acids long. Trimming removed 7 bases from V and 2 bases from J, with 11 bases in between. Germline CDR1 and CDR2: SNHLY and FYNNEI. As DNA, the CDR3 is TGTGCCAGCACCTTCCAGGGTACTAATGAAAAACTGTTTTTT. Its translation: CASTFQGTNEKLFF. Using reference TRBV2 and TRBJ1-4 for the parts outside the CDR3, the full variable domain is EPEVTQTPSHQVTQMGQEVILRCVPISNHLYFYWYRQILGQKVEFLVSFYNNEISEKSEIFDDQFSVERPDGSNFTLKIRSTKLEDSAMYFCASTFQGTNEKLFFGSGTQLSVL.

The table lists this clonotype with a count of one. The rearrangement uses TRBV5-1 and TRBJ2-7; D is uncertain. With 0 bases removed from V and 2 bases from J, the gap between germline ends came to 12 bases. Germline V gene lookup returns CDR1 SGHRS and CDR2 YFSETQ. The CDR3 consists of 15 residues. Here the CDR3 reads CASSLEAESPYEQYF. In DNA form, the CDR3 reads TGCGCCAGCAGCTTGGAGGCGGAGAGCCCCTACGAGCAGTACTTC.

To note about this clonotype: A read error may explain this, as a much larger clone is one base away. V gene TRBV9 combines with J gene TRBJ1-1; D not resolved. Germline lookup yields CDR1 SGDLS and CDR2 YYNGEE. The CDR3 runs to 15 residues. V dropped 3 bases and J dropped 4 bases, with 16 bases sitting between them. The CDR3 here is CASSASSSAGTEAFF. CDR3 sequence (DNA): TGTGCCAGCAGCGCATCTTCTTCGGCAGGCACTGAAGCTTTCTTT. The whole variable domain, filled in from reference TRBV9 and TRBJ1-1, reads DSGVTQTPKHLITATGQRVTLRCSPRSGDLSVYWYQQSLDQGLQFLIQYYNGEERAKGNILERFSAQQFPDLHSELNLSSLELGDSALYFCASSASSSAGTEAFFGQGTRLTVV.

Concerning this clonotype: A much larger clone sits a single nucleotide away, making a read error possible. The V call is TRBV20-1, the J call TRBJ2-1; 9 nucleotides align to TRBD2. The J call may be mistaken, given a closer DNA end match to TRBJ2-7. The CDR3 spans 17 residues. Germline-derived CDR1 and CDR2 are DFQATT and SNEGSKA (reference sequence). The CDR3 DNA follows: TGCAGTGCTCCGGATAGTAGCGGGAGTCTTTCCTACAATGAGCAGTACTTC. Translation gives CSAPDSSGSLSYNEQYF.

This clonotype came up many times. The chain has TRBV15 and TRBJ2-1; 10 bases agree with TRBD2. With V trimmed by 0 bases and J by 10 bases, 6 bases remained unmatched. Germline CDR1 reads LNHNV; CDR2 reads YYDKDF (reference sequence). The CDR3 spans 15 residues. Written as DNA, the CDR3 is TGTGCCACCAGCAGAGACTTAGCGGGGGGACGGGAGCAGTTCTTC. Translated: CATSRDLAGGREQFF.

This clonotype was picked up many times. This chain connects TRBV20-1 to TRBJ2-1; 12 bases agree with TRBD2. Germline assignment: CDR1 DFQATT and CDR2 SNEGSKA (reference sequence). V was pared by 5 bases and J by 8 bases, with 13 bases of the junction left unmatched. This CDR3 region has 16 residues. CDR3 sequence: CSAEGDSSGRGHEQFF. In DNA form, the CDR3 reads TGCAGTGCTGAGGGCGACTCTAGCGGGAGGGGCCATGAGCAGTTCTTC.

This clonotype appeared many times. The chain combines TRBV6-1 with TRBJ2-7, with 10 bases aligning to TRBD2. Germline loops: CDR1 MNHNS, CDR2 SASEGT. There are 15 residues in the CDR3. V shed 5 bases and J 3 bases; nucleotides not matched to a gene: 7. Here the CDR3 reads CASSLIAGGIYEQYF. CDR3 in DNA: TGTGCCAGCAGTTTAATAGCGGGGGGAATCTACGAGCAGTACTTC.

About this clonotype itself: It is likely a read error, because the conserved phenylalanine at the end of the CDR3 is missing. The CDR3, as DNA: TGCGCCAGCAGCCGATCCGGACAGGGCCAAGAGACCCAGTACATC. It specifies CASSRSGQGQETQYI. The chain uses TRBV4-1 and TRBJ2-5, with TRBD1 matching 8 bases. V trimming: 4 bases; J trimming: 1 base; junction bases outside the gene matches: 5. The CDR3 is 15 amino acids. From germline, CDR1 is MGHRA and CDR2 YSYEKL.

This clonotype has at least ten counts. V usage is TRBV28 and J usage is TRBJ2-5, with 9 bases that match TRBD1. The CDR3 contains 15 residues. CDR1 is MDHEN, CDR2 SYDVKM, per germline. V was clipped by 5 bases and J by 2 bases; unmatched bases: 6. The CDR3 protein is CASSQQGARQETQYF. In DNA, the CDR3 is TGTGCCAGCAGTCAACAGGGGGCGAGACAAGAGACCCAGTACTTC.

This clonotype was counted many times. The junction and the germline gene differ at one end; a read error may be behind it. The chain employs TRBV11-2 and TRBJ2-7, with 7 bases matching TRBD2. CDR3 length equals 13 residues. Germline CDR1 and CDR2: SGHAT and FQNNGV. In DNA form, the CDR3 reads TGTGCCAGTGAAAAGACTAGCTCCGACGAGCAGTACTTC. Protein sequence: CASEKTSSDEQYF.

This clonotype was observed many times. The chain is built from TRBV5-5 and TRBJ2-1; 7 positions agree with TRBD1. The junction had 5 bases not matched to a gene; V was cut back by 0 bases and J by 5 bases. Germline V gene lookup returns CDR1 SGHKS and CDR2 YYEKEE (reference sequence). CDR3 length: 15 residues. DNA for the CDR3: TGTGCCAGCAGCTTGGGACAGGGTGCAAACAATGAGCAGTTCTTC. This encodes CASSLGQGANNEQFF.

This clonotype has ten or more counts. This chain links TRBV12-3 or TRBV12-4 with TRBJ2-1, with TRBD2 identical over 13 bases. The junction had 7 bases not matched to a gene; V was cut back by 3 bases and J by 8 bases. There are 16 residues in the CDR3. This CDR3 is CASSFRLAGGGYEQFF. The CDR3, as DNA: TGTGCCAGCAGTTTTAGACTAGCGGGAGGAGGGTATGAGCAGTTCTTC.